This TCR beta chain was sequenced during a study of post-analysis software for immune sequencing data. The overall study: The disease courses covered relapsing-remitting, secondary progressive and progressive-relapsing multiple sclerosis. Regarding the study as a whole: Controls' normalized Chao1 diversity significantly exceeded that of multiple sclerosis patients. Strong same-batch co-clustering of samples appeared with F measure clustering. Relative to controls, patients had a few TRBV segments at higher frequency, with TRBV5-6, TRBV5-1 and TRBV20-1 among these.

Presence of unique molecular identifiers characterized the TCR beta cDNA libraries. TCRdb re-analysed the PCR reads in MiXCR, keeping a single row per CDR3 protein. The data show approximately 360,000 distinct CDR3 sequences, less than 35% seen once. Germline V lookup: CDR1 SGHDT, CDR2 YYEEEE. V lost 3 bases, J lost 2 bases, and 15 bases lay in between. This CDR3 comprises 16 residues. This clonotype was counted between two and nine times. Its antigen is not identified. The TCR originated in a girl aged 10 to 17 with multiple sclerosis. Source material: blood. The chain has TRBV5-6 and TRBJ1-5; D might be TRBD1 (6 bases). The CDR3 is CASSSRGAMGNQPQHF. Written as DNA, the CDR3 is TGTGCCAGCAGCTCCCGGGGGGCCATGGGCAATCAGCCCCAGCATTTT.